This T cell receptor beta chain was obtained from a study of T cells after yellow fever vaccination. In regard to this clonotype: What it recognizes is unknown.

Making TCR cDNA involved 5'RACE template switching, which added UMIs and a universal primer site. TCRdb reprocessed the 5' RACE reads via MiXCR and lists one record per CDR3 protein. In the table there are some 600,000 distinct CDR3 sequences, less than 20% of which are singletons. General observations from the study: CD4 and CD8 compartments shared a small share of clonotypes. Any FACS-sorted repertoire could hold abundant clonotypes that contaminate it from the bulk population.

Specimen: PBMCs, collected 4 to 6 days after the first yellow fever vaccination. The receptor was isolated from a man younger than 35 who received the YFV17D yellow fever vaccine.

The CDR3 region has the DNA TGTGCCAGTAGTATAGTGGGGAGTCTCACAGATACGCAGTATTTT. It codes for CASSIVGSLTDTQYF. The rearrangement joins TRBV19 to TRBJ2-3; possible D gene TRBD2, 5 bases. This CDR3 has 15 residues. The germline V gene has CDR1 LNHDA and CDR2 SQIVND (reference sequence). Trimming removed 1 base at V and 2 bases at J, with 10 bases between.